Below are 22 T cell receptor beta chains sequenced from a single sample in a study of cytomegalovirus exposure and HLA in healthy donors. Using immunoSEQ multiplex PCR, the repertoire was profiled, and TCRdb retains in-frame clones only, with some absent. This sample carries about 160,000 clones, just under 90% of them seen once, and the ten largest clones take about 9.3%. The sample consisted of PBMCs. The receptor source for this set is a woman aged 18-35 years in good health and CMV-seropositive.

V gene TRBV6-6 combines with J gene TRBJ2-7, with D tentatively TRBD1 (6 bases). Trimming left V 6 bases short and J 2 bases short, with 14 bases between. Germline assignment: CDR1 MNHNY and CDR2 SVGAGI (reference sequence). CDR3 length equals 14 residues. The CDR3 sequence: CASRPSTGAYEQYF. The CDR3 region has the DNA TGTGCCAGCAGACCCTCGACAGGAGCCTACGAGCAGTACTTC.

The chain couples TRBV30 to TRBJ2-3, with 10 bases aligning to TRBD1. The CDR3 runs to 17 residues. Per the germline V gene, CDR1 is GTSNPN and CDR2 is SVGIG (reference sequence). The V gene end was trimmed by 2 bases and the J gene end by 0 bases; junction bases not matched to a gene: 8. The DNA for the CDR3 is TGTGCCTGGAGTTTATCGACAGGGGGCATTAGCACAGATACGCAGTATTTT. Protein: CAWSLSTGGISTDTQYF. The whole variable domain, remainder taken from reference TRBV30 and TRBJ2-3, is SQTIHQWPATLVQPVGSPLSLECTVEGTSNPNLYWYRQAAGRGLQLLFYSVGIGQISSEVPQNLSASRPQDRQFILSSKKLLLSDSGFYLCAWSLSTGGISTDTQYFGPGTRLTVL.

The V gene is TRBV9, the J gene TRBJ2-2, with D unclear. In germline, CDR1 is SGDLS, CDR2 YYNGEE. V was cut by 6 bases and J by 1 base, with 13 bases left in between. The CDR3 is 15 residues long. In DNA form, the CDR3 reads TGTGCCAGCACGTCCAACTCCGAGAACACCGGGGAGCTGTTTTTT. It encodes CASTSNSENTGELFF.

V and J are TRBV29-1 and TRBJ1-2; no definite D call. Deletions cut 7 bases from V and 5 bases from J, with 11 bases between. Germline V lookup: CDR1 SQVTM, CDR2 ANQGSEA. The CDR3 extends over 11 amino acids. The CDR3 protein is CSALNIYGYTF. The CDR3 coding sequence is TGCAGCGCCCTCAACATTTATGGCTACACCTTC.

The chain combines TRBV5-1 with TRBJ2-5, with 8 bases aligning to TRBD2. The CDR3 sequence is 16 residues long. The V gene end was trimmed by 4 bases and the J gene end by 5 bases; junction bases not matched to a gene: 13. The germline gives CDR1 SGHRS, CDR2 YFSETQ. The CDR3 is CASSPQAGDPGETQYF. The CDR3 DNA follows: TGCGCCAGCAGCCCGCAAGCGGGAGACCCGGGGGAGACCCAGTACTTC.

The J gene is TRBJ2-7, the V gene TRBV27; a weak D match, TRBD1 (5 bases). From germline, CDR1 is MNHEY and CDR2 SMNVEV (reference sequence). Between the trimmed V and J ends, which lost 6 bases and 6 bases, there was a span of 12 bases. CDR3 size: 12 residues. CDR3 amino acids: CASSPAGIEQYF. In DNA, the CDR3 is TGTGCCAGCAGCCCGGCAGGGATCGAGCAGTACTTC.

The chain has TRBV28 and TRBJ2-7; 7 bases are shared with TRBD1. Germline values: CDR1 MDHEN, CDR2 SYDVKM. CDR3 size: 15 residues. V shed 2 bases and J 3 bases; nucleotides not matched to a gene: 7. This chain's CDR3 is CASSLNAGGSYEQYF. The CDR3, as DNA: TGTGCCAGCAGTTTAAACGCAGGGGGTAGCTACGAGCAGTACTTC.

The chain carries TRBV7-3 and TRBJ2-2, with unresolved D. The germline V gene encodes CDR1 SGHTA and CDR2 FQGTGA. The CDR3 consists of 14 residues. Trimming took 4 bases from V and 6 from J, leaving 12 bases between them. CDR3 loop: CASSSILEAGELFF. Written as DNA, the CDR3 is TGTGCCAGCAGCTCCATTCTAGAGGCCGGGGAGCTGTTTTTT.

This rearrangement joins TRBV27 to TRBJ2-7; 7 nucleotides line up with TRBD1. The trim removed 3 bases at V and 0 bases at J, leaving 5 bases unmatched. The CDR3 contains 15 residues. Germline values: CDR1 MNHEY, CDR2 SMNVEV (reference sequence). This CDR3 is CASSFTRTGSYEQYF. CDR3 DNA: TGTGCCAGCAGTTTCACACGGACAGGCTCCTACGAGCAGTACTTC.

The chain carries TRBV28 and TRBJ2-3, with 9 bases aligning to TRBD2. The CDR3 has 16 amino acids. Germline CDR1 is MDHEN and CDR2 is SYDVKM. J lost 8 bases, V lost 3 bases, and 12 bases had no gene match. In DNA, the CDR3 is TGTGCCAGCAGTTTGAGTAGCGGGAGATTCGTCGGTACGCAGTATTTT. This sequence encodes CASSLSSGRFVGTQYF.

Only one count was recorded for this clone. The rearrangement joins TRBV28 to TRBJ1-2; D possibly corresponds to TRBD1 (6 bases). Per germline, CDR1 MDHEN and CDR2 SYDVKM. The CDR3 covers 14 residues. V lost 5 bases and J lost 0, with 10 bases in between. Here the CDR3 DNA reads TGTGCCAGCAGTGCCGGGACAACTAACTATGGCTACACCTTC. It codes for CASSAGTTNYGYTF.

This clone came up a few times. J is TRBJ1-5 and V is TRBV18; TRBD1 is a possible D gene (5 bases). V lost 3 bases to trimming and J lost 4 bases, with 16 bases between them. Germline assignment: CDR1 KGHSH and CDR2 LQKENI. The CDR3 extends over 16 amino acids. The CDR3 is CASSPSLGGQNQPQHF. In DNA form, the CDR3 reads TGTGCCAGCTCACCCTCCTTGGGGGGTCAAAATCAGCCCCAGCATTTT.

CDR3 protein: CASRGTAANTGELFF. The CDR3, as DNA: TGTGCCAGCAGGGGGACAGCCGCGAACACCGGGGAGCTGTTTTTT. The chain carries TRBV6-5 and TRBJ2-2; TRBD1 agrees at 7 bases. The length of the CDR3 is 15 residues. Trimming cost V 6 bases and J 0 bases; bases outside gene matches: 4. Germline CDR1 is MNHEY and CDR2 is SVGAGI.

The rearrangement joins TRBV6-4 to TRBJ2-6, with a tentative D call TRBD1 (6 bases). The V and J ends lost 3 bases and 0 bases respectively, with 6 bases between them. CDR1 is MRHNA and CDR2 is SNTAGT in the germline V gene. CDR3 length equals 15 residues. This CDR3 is CASSEGGSGANVLTF. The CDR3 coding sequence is TGTGCCAGCAGTGAAGGGGGCTCTGGGGCCAACGTCCTGACTTTC.

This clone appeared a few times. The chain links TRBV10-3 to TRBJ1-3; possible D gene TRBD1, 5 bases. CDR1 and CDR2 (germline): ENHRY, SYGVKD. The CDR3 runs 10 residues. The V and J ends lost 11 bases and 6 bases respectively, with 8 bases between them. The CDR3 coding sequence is TGTGCCGGGGGGGAAAACACCATATATTTT. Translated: CAGGENTIYF.

The CDR3 region is CASSPSPGTGGSGANVLTF. The CDR3 nucleotides read TGTGCCAGCTCACCATCACCCGGGACAGGGGGTTCTGGGGCCAACGTCCTGACTTTC. The V call is TRBV18, the J call TRBJ2-6, with 11 positions matching TRBD1. V shed 2 bases, J shed 1 base, and the junction held 7 bases outside the gene matches. Germline values: CDR1 KGHSH, CDR2 LQKENI. CDR3 size: 19 residues.

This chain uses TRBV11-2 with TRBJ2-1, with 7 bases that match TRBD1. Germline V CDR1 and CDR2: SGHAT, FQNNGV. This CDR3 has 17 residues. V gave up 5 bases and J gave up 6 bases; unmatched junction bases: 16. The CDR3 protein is CASSPRGFQVGLNEQFF. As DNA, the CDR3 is TGTGCCAGCAGCCCCAGGGGGTTTCAGGTGGGGCTCAATGAGCAGTTCTTC.

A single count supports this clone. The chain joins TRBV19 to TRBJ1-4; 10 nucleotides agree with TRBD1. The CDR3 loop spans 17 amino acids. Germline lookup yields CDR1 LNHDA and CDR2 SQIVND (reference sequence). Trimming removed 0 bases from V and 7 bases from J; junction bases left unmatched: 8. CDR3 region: CASSIDAGQGVGEKLFF. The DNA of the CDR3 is TGTGCCAGTAGTATAGACGCTGGACAGGGGGTCGGTGAAAAACTGTTTTTT.

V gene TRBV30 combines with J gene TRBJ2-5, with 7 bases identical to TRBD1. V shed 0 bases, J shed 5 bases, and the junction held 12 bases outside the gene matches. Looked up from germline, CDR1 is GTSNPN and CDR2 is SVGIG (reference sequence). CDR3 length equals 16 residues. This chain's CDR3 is CAWSVGAGGTGETQYF. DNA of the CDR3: TGTGCCTGGAGTGTAGGAGCAGGGGGAACCGGGGAGACCCAGTACTTC.

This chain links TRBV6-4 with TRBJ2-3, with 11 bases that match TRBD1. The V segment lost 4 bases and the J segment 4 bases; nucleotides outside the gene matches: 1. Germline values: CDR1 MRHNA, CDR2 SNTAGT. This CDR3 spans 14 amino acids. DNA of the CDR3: TGTGCCAGCAGTGCGGGACAGGGGGCAGATACGCAGTATTTT. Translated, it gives CASSAGQGADTQYF.

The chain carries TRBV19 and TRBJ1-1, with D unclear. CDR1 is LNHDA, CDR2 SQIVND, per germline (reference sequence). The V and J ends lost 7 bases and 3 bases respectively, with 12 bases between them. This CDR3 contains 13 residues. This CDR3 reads CASNPGLDTEAFF. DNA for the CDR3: TGTGCCAGTAACCCCGGACTGGACACTGAAGCTTTCTTT. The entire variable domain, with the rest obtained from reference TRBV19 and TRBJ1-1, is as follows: DGGITQSPKYLFRKEGQNVTLSCEQNLNHDAMYWYRQDPGQGLRLIYYSQIVNDFQKGDIAEGYSVSREKKESFPLTVTSAQKNPTAFYLCASNPGLDTEAFFGQGTRLTVV.

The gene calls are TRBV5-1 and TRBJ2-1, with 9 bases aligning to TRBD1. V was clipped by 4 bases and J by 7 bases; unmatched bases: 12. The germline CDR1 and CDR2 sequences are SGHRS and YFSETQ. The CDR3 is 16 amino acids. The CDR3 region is CASSVTGGSLGNEQFF. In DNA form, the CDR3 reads TGCGCCAGCAGCGTTACAGGGGGCTCCCTTGGGAATGAGCAGTTCTTC.